This is a list of T cell receptor beta chains from one sample in a study of blood T cell repertoires in COVID-19. Using immunoSEQ multiplex PCR, the repertoire was profiled, and TCRdb retains in-frame clones only, with some absent. The table lists about 49,000 clones, about 85% of them singletons. The sequencing input was peripheral blood. The receptors come from a human donor in a cohort sampled during active COVID-19. Each CDR3 is given with its conserved first and last residue. D genes are given only for firm matches. Rows may omit the clone size; those that give it use once, few, many or a size class.

d_gene: .
abundance: .
j_gene: TRBJ2-3
v_gene: TRBV11-2
CDR3aa: CASSREWGTDTQYF
CDR3nt: TGTGCCAGCAGCAGGGAGTGGGGCACAGATACGCAGTATTTT

d_gene: TRBD1
abundance: .
j_gene: TRBJ1-1
v_gene: TRBV7-7
CDR3aa: CASSLVGGQGTTEAFF
CDR3nt: TGTGCTAGCAGCCTCGTAGGGGGACAGGGGACCACTGAAGCTTTCTTT

d_gene: .
abundance: .
j_gene: TRBJ1-6
v_gene: TRBV5-1
CDR3aa: CASSPTDRYNNSPLHF
CDR3nt: TGCGCCAGCAGCCCTACAGACAGGTATAATAATTCACCCCTCCACTTT

d_gene: .
abundance: .
j_gene: TRBJ2-3
v_gene: TRBV2
CDR3aa: CASRRGGFSTDTQYF
CDR3nt: TGTGCCAGCAGGCGCGGGGGCTTCAGCACAGATACGCAGTATTTT

d_gene: .
abundance: .
j_gene: TRBJ1-1
v_gene: TRBV5-1
CDR3aa: CASSANQKREAFF
CDR3nt: TGCGCCAGCAGCGCGAACCAGAAGAGGGAAGCTTTCTTT

d_gene: .
abundance: few
j_gene: TRBJ1-6
v_gene: TRBV18
CDR3aa: CASSSGDSPLHF
CDR3nt: TGTGCCAGCTCGTCGGGGGACTCACCCCTCCACTTT

d_gene: .
abundance: once
j_gene: TRBJ1-6
v_gene: TRBV3-1/TRBV3-2
CDR3aa: CASSQDGQRSPLHF
CDR3nt: TGTGCCAGCAGCCAAGATGGCCAGCGTTCACCCCTCCACTTT

d_gene: .
abundance: once
j_gene: TRBJ1-2
v_gene: TRBV5-8
CDR3aa: CASSVRQEGYTF
CDR3nt: TGTGCCAGCAGCGTACGACAGGAGGGCTACACCTTC

d_gene: TRBD1
abundance: .
j_gene: TRBJ1-1
v_gene: TRBV7-8
CDR3aa: CASSARTGNTEAFF
CDR3nt: TGTGCCAGCAGCGCCCGGACAGGGAACACTGAAGCTTTCTTT

d_gene: .
abundance: .
j_gene: TRBJ2-5
v_gene: TRBV7-6
CDR3aa: CASSLVVVGQSTQYF
CDR3nt: TGTGCCAGCAGCTTAGTGGTTGTGGGGCAGTCGACCCAGTACTTC

d_gene: TRBD2
abundance: .
j_gene: TRBJ2-7
v_gene: TRBV4-3
CDR3aa: CASSRTSGYEQYF
CDR3nt: TGCGCCAGCAGCCGGACTAGCGGCTACGAGCAGTACTTC

d_gene: .
abundance: .
j_gene: TRBJ2-7
v_gene: TRBV19
CDR3aa: CASSIGSGSPYEQYF
CDR3nt: TGTGCCAGTAGTATCGGGTCCGGCAGTCCCTACGAGCAGTACTTC

d_gene: TRBD1
abundance: .
j_gene: TRBJ1-2
v_gene: TRBV19
CDR3aa: CASRSDRVRGGYTF
CDR3nt: TGTGCCAGTAGATCGGACAGGGTGCGGGGAGGCTACACCTTC

d_gene: TRBD2
abundance: once
j_gene: TRBJ2-1
v_gene: TRBV11-2
CDR3aa: CASSVLGLASEQFF
CDR3nt: TGTGCCAGCAGCGTATTGGGACTAGCGAGTGAGCAGTTCTTC

d_gene: .
abundance: .
j_gene: TRBJ1-1
v_gene: TRBV2
CDR3aa: CASRDTKYTEAFF
CDR3nt: TGTGCCAGCCGGGACACAAAATATACTGAAGCTTTCTTT

d_gene: .
abundance: .
j_gene: TRBJ2-5
v_gene: TRBV18
CDR3aa: CASSSGLEETQYF
CDR3nt: TGTGCCAGCTCATCAGGGTTGGAAGAGACCCAGTACTTC

d_gene: .
abundance: .
j_gene: TRBJ2-1
v_gene: TRBV7-2
CDR3aa: CASSQGRGAVEEQFF
CDR3nt: TGTGCCAGCAGCCAGGGCCGGGGGGCCGTGGAAGAGCAGTTCTTC

d_gene: TRBD1
abundance: few
j_gene: TRBJ1-1
v_gene: TRBV19
CDR3aa: CASSIGTGTGPNTEAFF
CDR3nt: TGTGCCAGTAGTATAGGAACCGGGACAGGACCGAACACTGAAGCTTTCTTT

d_gene: TRBD2
abundance: .
j_gene: TRBJ2-5
v_gene: TRBV7-2
CDR3aa: CASSFWPSGKEETQYF
CDR3nt: TGTGCCAGCAGCTTTTGGCCTAGCGGGAAGGAAGAGACCCAGTACTTC

d_gene: .
abundance: .
j_gene: TRBJ2-7
v_gene: TRBV29-1
CDR3aa: CSITESSYEQYF
CDR3nt: TGCAGCATAACTGAGAGCTCCTACGAGCAGTACTTC

d_gene: .
abundance: .
j_gene: TRBJ2-1
v_gene: TRBV5-4
CDR3aa: CASSLGGQGRTEQFF
CDR3nt: TGTGCCAGCAGCTTGGGGGGCCAGGGTAGGACTGAGCAGTTCTTC

d_gene: TRBD2
abundance: .
j_gene: TRBJ2-3
v_gene: TRBV4-2
CDR3aa: CASSQGSGATDTQYF
CDR3nt: TGTGCCAGCAGCCAAGGTAGCGGGGCAACAGATACGCAGTATTTT

d_gene: .
abundance: .
j_gene: TRBJ2-3
v_gene: TRBV6-2/TRBV6-3
CDR3aa: CASSFPDSTDTQYF
CDR3nt: TGTGCCAGCAGCTTCCCAGATAGCACAGATACGCAGTATTTT

d_gene: TRBD1
abundance: .
j_gene: TRBJ2-7
v_gene: TRBV11-2
CDR3aa: CASSLRQGGPYEQYF
CDR3nt: TGTGCCAGCAGCCTAAGACAGGGTGGACCCTACGAGCAGTACTTC

d_gene: .
abundance: few
j_gene: TRBJ2-2
v_gene: TRBV5-1
CDR3aa: CASSLASSGGNTGELFF
CDR3nt: TGCGCCAGCAGCTTGGCCTCCAGCGGAGGGAACACCGGGGAGCTGTTTTTT

d_gene: TRBD1
abundance: .
j_gene: TRBJ1-2
v_gene: TRBV4-1
CDR3aa: CASSQDQVTGGWYGYTF
CDR3nt: TGCGCCAGCAGCCAAGATCAGGTTACAGGGGGATGGTATGGCTACACCTTC

d_gene: .
abundance: .
j_gene: TRBJ1-2
v_gene: TRBV5-1
CDR3aa: CASSPEGSGNGYTF
CDR3nt: TGCGCCAGCAGCCCGGAGGGGTCGGGGAATGGCTACACCTTC

d_gene: .
abundance: .
j_gene: TRBJ1-5
v_gene: TRBV6-5
CDR3aa: CASRPSVGGNQPQHF
CDR3nt: TGTGCCAGCAGGCCCAGTGTGGGAGGGAATCAGCCCCAGCATTTT

d_gene: .
abundance: .
j_gene: TRBJ1-5
v_gene: TRBV7-2
CDR3aa: CASSPQGPSNQPQHF
CDR3nt: TGTGCCAGCAGCCCGCAGGGGCCCAGCAATCAGCCCCAGCATTTT

d_gene: TRBD1
abundance: .
j_gene: TRBJ1-2
v_gene: TRBV20-1
CDR3aa: CSASPPRTGPYGYTF
CDR3nt: TGCAGTGCTAGTCCACCCCGGACAGGGCCTTATGGCTACACCTTC

d_gene: .
abundance: .
j_gene: TRBJ1-1
v_gene: TRBV29-1
CDR3aa: CSVGWGLNTEAFF
CDR3nt: TGCAGCGTTGGGTGGGGGCTGAACACTGAAGCTTTCTTT

d_gene: .
abundance: .
j_gene: TRBJ1-1
v_gene: TRBV6-4
CDR3aa: CASSDSRANTEAFF
CDR3nt: TGTGCCAGCAGTGACTCGAGGGCCAACACTGAAGCTTTCTTT

d_gene: TRBD2
abundance: .
j_gene: TRBJ2-5
v_gene: TRBV28
CDR3aa: CASSPIAGGGETQYF
CDR3nt: TGTGCCAGCAGTCCGATAGCGGGAGGGGGAGAGACCCAGTACTTC

d_gene: TRBD1
abundance: .
j_gene: TRBJ1-1
v_gene: TRBV19
CDR3aa: CASSPQGARTEAFF
CDR3nt: TGTGCCAGTAGTCCTCAGGGGGCGCGGACTGAAGCTTTCTTT

d_gene: .
abundance: .
j_gene: TRBJ2-3
v_gene: TRBV7-3
CDR3aa: CASSPQGHTDTQYF
CDR3nt: TGTGCCAGCAGCCCACAGGGCCACACAGATACGCAGTATTTT

d_gene: TRBD2
abundance: .
j_gene: TRBJ2-1
v_gene: TRBV28
CDR3aa: CASSLWHRLRGPGTSGYNEQFF
CDR3nt: TGTGCCAGCAGTTTATGGCACCGTCTTAGGGGTCCCGGGACTAGCGGCTACAATGAGCAGTTCTTC